A single sample is the source of the 21 T cell receptor beta chains below, sequenced in a study of T cell responses to AZD1222 COVID-19 vaccine. Using immunoSEQ multiplex PCR, the repertoire was profiled, and TCRdb retains in-frame clones only, with some absent. The repertoire includes around 78,000 clones, just over 90% of them detected once, and 4.5% sits in the top ten. The input for sequencing was peripheral blood, taken on day 0 of MenACWY control vaccination. These receptor sequences come from an adult in good health.

The chain is built from TRBV7-8 and TRBJ2-2; D remains ambiguous. The germline CDR1 and CDR2 sequences are SGHVS and FQNEAQ. There are 13 residues in the CDR3. Trimming took 5 bases from V and 4 from J, leaving 8 bases between them. CDR3 in DNA: TGTGCCAGCAGCCATTCGGGCACCGGGGAGCTGTTTTTT. It translates to CASSHSGTGELFF.

This sequence joins TRBV18 and TRBJ2-1; 14 bases match TRBD2. V lost 3 bases and J lost 9; bases outside the gene matches: 7. The germline V gene encodes CDR1 KGHSH and CDR2 LQKENI. The CDR3 is 16 amino acids. CDR3: CASSPGTSGSLGEQFF. CDR3 DNA sequence: TGTGCCAGCTCACCCGGGACTAGCGGGAGTCTTGGTGAGCAGTTCTTC.

The chain combines TRBV2 with TRBJ2-1; TRBD2 might be the D (5 bases). The CDR3 has 15 residues. Germline V gene sequence: CDR1 SNHLY, CDR2 FYNNEI. V lost 2 bases and J 3 bases, leaving 11 bases between the germline ends. The CDR3, as DNA: TGTGCCAGCAGTGAAACTAGATTGGTCTACAATGAGCAGTTCTTC. It encodes CASSETRLVYNEQFF.

This chain links TRBV28 with TRBJ1-4, with TRBD1 matching 8 bases. CDR3 length: 15 residues. The germline V gene encodes CDR1 MDHEN and CDR2 SYDVKM. After removal of 3 bases from V and 8 bases from J, the junction contained 8 bases not matched to a gene. The CDR3 DNA follows: TGTGCCAGCAGTTTGGGGGACAGGCCAGGCGAAAAACTGTTTTTT. It translates to CASSLGDRPGEKLFF.

The J gene is TRBJ1-2, the V gene TRBV6-6; 7 nucleotides line up with TRBD1. Germline CDR1 is MNHNY and CDR2 is SVGAGI (reference sequence). The CDR3 length is 16 residues. The ends lost 0 bases at V and 2 bases at J; junction bases unmatched: 6. DNA of the CDR3: TGTGCCAGCAGTTACTCAAGGGGGACAGCGAACTATGGCTACACCTTC. This gives the protein CASSYSRGTANYGYTF.

The rearrangement links TRBV6-6 to TRBJ2-1; possibly TRBD2 for D (6 bases). V lost 8 bases and J lost 4, with 18 bases in between. The germline V gene has CDR1 MNHNY and CDR2 SVGAGI (reference sequence). The CDR3 is made up of 15 amino acids. The CDR3, as DNA: TGTGCCAGCCGCGACATAGCGGCGGAATACAATGAGCAGTTCTTC. The encoded protein is CASRDIAAEYNEQFF.

The chain employs TRBV6-1 and TRBJ2-6, with D tentatively TRBD1 (6 bases). Germline loops: CDR1 MNHNS, CDR2 SASEGT. V was pared by 4 bases and J by 3 bases, with 16 bases between. The CDR3 is made up of 17 amino acids. In DNA, the CDR3 is TGTGCCAGCAGTGTTAGTGGGGGCGCCCTTGGGGCCAACGTCCTGACTTTC. Its protein product is CASSVSGGALGANVLTF.

V is TRBV15 and J is TRBJ1-5; D is unresolved. The CDR3 runs 16 residues. CDR1 and CDR2 from the germline V gene are LNHNV and YYDKDF (reference sequence). V lost 0 bases, J lost 7 bases, and 16 bases lay in between. The CDR3 region is CATSRDVDGRGQPQHF. CDR3 in DNA: TGTGCCACCAGCAGAGATGTGGACGGTAGAGGACAGCCCCAGCATTTT.

The chain recombines TRBV13 with TRBJ2-1; 11 bases fit TRBD2. V trimming: 5 bases; J trimming: 5 bases; junction bases outside the gene matches: 8. This CDR3 spans 16 amino acids. Germline lookup yields CDR1 PRHDT and CDR2 FYEKMQ (reference sequence). Written as DNA, the CDR3 is TGTGCCAGCAGCCAGTGGGGGACTAGCGGAAACAATGAGCAGTTCTTC. This gives the protein CASSQWGTSGNNEQFF.

The V and J genes are TRBV6-2 or TRBV6-3 and TRBJ2-7, with 8 bases fitting TRBD1. The CDR3 sequence is 13 residues long. V gave up 5 bases and J gave up 3 bases; unmatched junction bases: 3. The V gene's germline CDR1 is MNHEY and CDR2 SVGEGT. CDR3 sequence: CASSVTGGYEQYF. In nucleotides, the CDR3 is TGTGCCAGCAGTGTTACAGGGGGCTACGAGCAGTACTTC.

This clone is a singleton in its sample. DNA of the CDR3: TGTGCCAGCAGTACCGACAGCACAGATACGCAGTATTTT. Translated: CASSTDSTDTQYF. This rearrangement joins TRBV27 to TRBJ2-3; D gene ambiguous. Looked up from germline, CDR1 is MNHEY and CDR2 is SMNVEV (reference sequence). CDR3 length: 13 residues. Trimming took off 5 bases at V and 0 bases at J, with 6 bases between the two ends.

The chain employs TRBV3-1 (or the pseudogene TRBV3-2) and TRBJ1-1, with D maybe TRBD1 (6 bases). With 4 bases removed from V and 4 bases from J, the gap between germline ends came to 19 bases. Germline V gene data show CDR1 as LGHDT and CDR2 as YNNKEL (reference sequence). The CDR3 length is 16 residues. CDR3 loop: CASSPEVRGAGTEAFF. The DNA of the CDR3 is TGTGCCAGCAGCCCAGAAGTTAGGGGGGCGGGCACTGAAGCTTTCTTT.

This chain joins TRBV30 and TRBJ2-7; D may be TRBD2 (6 bases). Germline assignment: CDR1 GTSNPN and CDR2 SVGIG (reference sequence). CDR3 size: 11 residues. Trimming removed 0 bases from V and 7 bases from J, with 7 bases in between. DNA for the CDR3: TGTGCCTGGAGTGTGGGGGGAGAGCAGTACTTC. Translation: CAWSVGGEQYF.

The rearrangement links TRBV7-3 to TRBJ2-1; 7 bases are shared with TRBD2. V was clipped by 5 bases and J by 8 bases; unmatched bases: 12. The CDR3 contains 15 residues. The V gene's germline CDR1 is SGHTA and CDR2 FQGTGA. DNA for the CDR3: TGTGCCAGCAGCCCCGGCCTAGCGGTGATCTATGAGCAGTTCTTC. Translating gives CASSPGLAVIYEQFF.

The chain joins TRBV2 to TRBJ1-2; D not resolved. Trimming left V 6 bases short and J 0 bases short, with 14 bases between. The CDR3 covers 15 residues. CDR1 and CDR2 from the germline V gene are SNHLY and FYNNEI. CDR3 residues: CASSAGLGANYGYTF. CDR3 DNA sequence: TGTGCCAGCAGCGCCGGGTTAGGAGCTAACTATGGCTACACCTTC.

This sequence joins TRBV28 and TRBJ2-3, with TRBD1 as a possible D gene (5 bases). CDR3 size: 17 residues. Germline-derived CDR1 and CDR2 are MDHEN and SYDVKM. Trimming stripped 5 bases from V and 0 bases from J, with 18 bases between. The CDR3 coding sequence is TGTGCCAGCAGTACAAGGGGCGCGAGTGTAAGCACAGATACGCAGTATTTT. Amino acids: CASSTRGASVSTDTQYF. The full variable domain, its missing parts supplied by reference TRBV28 and TRBJ2-3, is DVKVTQSSRYLVKRTGEKVFLECVQDMDHENMFWYRQDPGLGLRLIYFSYDVKMKEKGDIPEGYSVSREKKERFSLILESASTNQTSMYLCASSTRGASVSTDTQYFGPGTRLTVL.

The CDR3 sequence is CASSHDSGTYGDNEQFF. In DNA form, the CDR3 reads TGTGCCAGCAGCCATGATAGCGGAACGTACGGCGACAATGAGCAGTTCTTC. The chain couples TRBV5-4 to TRBJ2-1; possible D gene TRBD2, 6 bases. Per the germline V gene, CDR1 is SGHNT and CDR2 is YYREEE (reference sequence). The CDR3 extends over 17 amino acids. V was cut by 4 bases and J by 5 bases, with 22 bases left in between.

J is TRBJ1-6 and V is TRBV5-1, with a tentative D call TRBD1 (5 bases). The CDR3 loop spans 15 amino acids. With 7 bases removed from V and 7 bases from J, the gap between germline ends came to 18 bases. The germline V gene has CDR1 SGHRS and CDR2 YFSETQ. CDR3 in amino acids: CASQRTGTGNSPLHF. The DNA of the CDR3 is TGCGCCAGCCAGCGAACCGGGACCGGGAATTCACCCCTCCACTTT. Drawing the rest from reference TRBV5-1 and TRBJ1-6, the complete variable domain is KAGVTQTPRYLIKTRGQQVTLSCSPISGHRSVSWYQQTPGQGLQFLFEYFSETQRNKGNFPGRFSGRQFSNSRSEMNVSTLELGDSALYLCASQRTGTGNSPLHFGNGTRLTVT.

The rearrangement joins TRBV6-2 or TRBV6-3 to TRBJ2-4; no definite D call. The germline V gene has CDR1 MNHEY and CDR2 SVGEGT. The V end lost 6 bases, the J end lost 3 bases, and 15 bases lay between the germline ends. This CDR3 has 15 residues. CDR3 bases: TGTGCCAGCAGCCCAGGCGACTTGCACAAAAACATTCAGTACTTC. Translation gives CASSPGDLHKNIQYF.

The chain recombines TRBV2 with TRBJ1-1; D is unresolved. Germline V lookup: CDR1 SNHLY, CDR2 FYNNEI. Trimming took off 7 bases at V and 6 bases at J, with 9 bases between the two ends. The CDR3 runs to 11 residues. CDR3 protein: CASMTGPEAFF. Here the CDR3 DNA reads TGTGCCAGCATGACGGGCCCTGAAGCTTTCTTT. Filled out from reference TRBV2 and TRBJ1-1, the complete variable domain reads EPEVTQTPSHQVTQMGQEVILRCVPISNHLYFYWYRQILGQKVEFLVSFYNNEISEKSEIFDDQFSVERPDGSNFTLKIRSTKLEDSAMYFCASMTGPEAFFGQGTRLTVV.

The chain has TRBV18 and TRBJ2-1; 7 bases fit TRBD2. This CDR3 region has 12 residues. Germline V gives CDR1 KGHSH, CDR2 LQKENI. V shed 6 bases and J 6 bases; nucleotides not matched to a gene: 2. The CDR3, as DNA: TGTGCCAGCTCCCCGGGGGGCAATGAGCAGTTCTTC. Translation gives CASSPGGNEQFF.